This is a list of T cell receptor beta chains from one sample in a study of shared clonotypes between healthy human individuals. TCRdb keeps only in-frame clones here, not all; method: immunoSEQ multiplex PCR. The sample carries about 470,000 clones, roughly 83% recorded once. Material for sequencing was PBMCs. These receptors all come from a woman between 35 and 50 years old in good health. Some clones in this sample may be carry-over from other donors' samples. CDR3s include the opening cysteine and the closing phenylalanine or tryptophan. D genes are given only for firm matches. Clone size, where shown, is once, few, many, or a class for clones that have expanded.

>NA|NA|TRBJ2-7|TRBV7-8
CASSLVAGSYEQYF
TGTGCCAGCAGCTTAGTTGCGGGGTCCTACGAGCAGTACTTC
>NA|NA|TRBJ2-1|TRBV30
CAWSVRAVNEQFF
TGTGCCTGGAGTGTGCGGGCCGTCAATGAGCAGTTCTTC
>NA|NA|TRBJ1-5|TRBV2
CASSGENQPQHF
TGTGCCAGCAGTGGGGAGAATCAGCCCCAGCATTTT
>NA|NA|TRBJ1-5|TRBV6-5
CASSYSLDQPQHF
TGTGCCAGCAGTTACTCGTTAGATCAGCCCCAGCATTTT
>TRBD2|NA|TRBJ2-1|TRBV7-3
CASSTTSGGRDEQFF
TGTGCCAGCAGCACCACTAGCGGGGGGAGAGATGAGCAGTTCTTC
>NA|NA|TRBJ1-5|TRBV2
CASSVVGQPQHF
TGTGCCAGCAGTGTAGTCGGTCAGCCCCAGCATTTT
>NA|once|TRBJ2-5|TRBV7-2
CASSIRHQETQYF
TGTGCCAGCAGCATAAGACACCAAGAGACCCAGTACTTC
>NA|NA|TRBJ2-6|TRBV2
CASSGPRHSGANVLTF
TGTGCCAGCAGTGGGCCCCGACACTCTGGGGCCAACGTCCTGACTTTC
>NA|NA|TRBJ2-1|TRBV11-2
CASSPYWTGNEQFF
TGTGCCAGCAGCCCATACTGGACGGGGAATGAGCAGTTCTTC
>NA|NA|TRBJ1-1|TRBV7-3
CASSIQGTVNTEAFF
TGTGCCAGCAGCATTCAGGGTACTGTGAACACTGAAGCTTTCTTT
>TRBD2|NA|TRBJ2-7|TRBV6-5
CASSREERTYEQYF
TGTGCCAGCAGCCGGGAGGAGCGCACCTACGAGCAGTACTTC
>TRBD1|NA|TRBJ2-2|TRBV5-1
CASSWDRQFDTGELFF
TGCGCCAGCAGCTGGGACAGGCAATTTGACACCGGGGAGCTGTTTTTT
>NA|NA|TRBJ1-2|TRBV2
CASSEMLPPHSLYGYTF
TGTGCCAGCAGTGAAATGCTACCCCCCCACAGCCTCTATGGCTACACCTTC
>NA|NA|TRBJ2-7|TRBV10-2
CASSQTVRGTYEQYF
TGCGCCAGCAGTCAGACGGTCAGGGGTACCTACGAGCAGTACTTC
>NA|NA|TRBJ2-7|TRBV4-3
CASSQDRGFTRAYEQYF
TGCGCCAGCAGCCAAGATAGGGGCTTCACAAGAGCATACGAGCAGTACTTC
>TRBD2|NA|TRBJ2-1|TRBV7-3
CASSQGLAASGEQFF
TGTGCCAGCAGCCAAGGGCTAGCGGCTTCGGGTGAGCAGTTCTTC
>NA|few|TRBJ2-7|TRBV7-9
CASSATGVGLYEQYF
TGTGCCAGCAGCGCAACGGGAGTCGGTCTCTACGAGCAGTACTTC
>NA|few|TRBJ1-2|TRBV5-6
CASSPVGDLYYGYTF
TGTGCCAGCAGCCCGGTCGGGGATTTGTACTATGGCTACACCTTC
>NA|many|TRBJ2-7|TRBV9
CASSVDHSSYEQYF
TGTGCCAGCAGCGTAGATCACAGCTCCTACGAGCAGTACTTC
>NA|NA|TRBJ1-1|TRBV7-8
CASSYVAGGLNTEAFF
TGTGCCAGCAGTTACGTCGCCGGCGGGCTAAACACTGAAGCTTTCTTT
>TRBD2|NA|TRBJ2-7|TRBV5-1
CASSQLAGDSYEQYF
TGCGCCAGCAGTCAACTAGCGGGGGACTCCTACGAGCAGTACTTC
>NA|NA|TRBJ2-5|TRBV2
CASSEGDPLAAQYF
TGTGCCAGCAGTGAAGGGGACCCGCTTGCGGCCCAGTACTTC
>NA|NA|TRBJ2-7|TRBV11-1
CASSLGSGPSYEQYF
TGTGCCAGCAGCTTAGGTAGCGGTCCATCCTACGAGCAGTACTTC
>NA|NA|TRBJ2-1|TRBV9
CASSPRGTRSVNEQFF
TGTGCCAGCAGCCCCCGCGGGACAAGGTCCGTCAATGAGCAGTTCTTC
>NA|NA|TRBJ1-1|TRBV30
CALWSAAEAFF
TGTGCCTTGTGGTCGGCCGCTGAAGCTTTCTTT
>NA|NA|TRBJ2-1|TRBV2
CASRYNEQFF
TGTGCCAGCAGGTACAATGAGCAGTTCTTC
>TRBD1|NA|TRBJ1-4|TRBV7-9
CASSGLRGPGEKLFF
TGTGCCAGCAGCGGCCTCAGGGGGCCGGGAGAAAAACTGTTTTTT
>TRBD1|NA|TRBJ2-2|TRBV6-1
CASSAWTGGSTGELFF
TGTGCCAGCAGTGCATGGACAGGGGGCAGCACCGGGGAGCTGTTTTTT
>TRBD2|many|TRBJ2-7|TRBV5-6
CASSEGLAGWPPEQYF
TGTGCCAGCAGCGAGGGACTAGCGGGATGGCCGCCCGAGCAGTACTTC
>TRBD1|NA|TRBJ1-1|TRBV7-9
CASSSGTANTEAFF
TGTGCCAGCAGCTCGGGGACAGCGAACACTGAAGCTTTCTTT
>NA|NA|TRBJ1-2|TRBV10-3
CATSGVTNYGYTF
TGTGCCACCTCAGGAGTCACTAACTATGGCTACACCTTC
>TRBD1|NA|TRBJ1-2|TRBV4-1
CASSQGQGADYGYTF
TGCGCCAGCAGCCAAGGACAGGGGGCGGACTATGGCTACACCTTC
>TRBD2|NA|TRBJ2-5|TRBV7-7
CASSLRPAGGLTGETQYF
TGTGCTAGCAGCTTACGCCCAGCGGGAGGCTTGACAGGAGAGACCCAGTACTTC
>TRBD2|NA|TRBJ2-7|TRBV2
CASSAGGPYEQYF
TGTGCCAGCTCTGCGGGAGGGCCCTACGAGCAGTACTTC
>NA|NA|TRBJ2-7|TRBV6-6
CASSYSSGNYEQYF
TGTGCCAGCAGTTACTCTTCCGGGAACTACGAGCAGTACTTC
>NA|NA|TRBJ2-7|TRBV6-1
CASRWADLSGEQYF
TGTGCCAGCAGGTGGGCAGACCTCTCCGGCGAGCAGTACTTC
>TRBD1|NA|TRBJ2-1|TRBV7-9
CASSRQGAGEQFF
TGTGCCAGCAGCCGCCAGGGGGCGGGTGAGCAGTTCTTC
>NA|few|TRBJ2-7|TRBV7-7
CASSLDRYDEQYF
TGTGCCAGCAGCTTAGATCGTTATGACGAGCAGTACTTC
>TRBD1|NA|TRBJ1-6|TRBV5-6
CASSAGTGWHNSPLHF
TGTGCCAGCAGCGCCGGGACAGGGTGGCATAATTCACCCCTCCACTTT
>TRBD2|few|TRBJ2-7|TRBV10-1
CASSTSGTYEQYF
TGCGCCAGCAGCACTAGCGGGACCTACGAGCAGTACTTC
>NA|NA|TRBJ1-1|TRBV27
CASSSAQGYTEAFF
TGTGCCAGCAGTTCCGCCCAGGGATACACTGAAGCTTTCTTT
>TRBD1|NA|TRBJ1-2|TRBV7-8
CASSLAQGARGYTF
TGTGCCAGCAGCTTAGCCCAGGGGGCCCGGGGCTACACCTTC
>NA|NA|TRBJ2-7|TRBV9
CASSSLLDVLYF
TGTGCCAGCAGCTCTCTCCTAGACGTCCTGTACTTC
>NA|once|TRBJ1-1|TRBV29-1
CSSSLGGNTEAFF
TGCAGCTCCTCCCTCGGGGGGAACACTGAAGCTTTCTTT
>TRBD1|NA|TRBJ2-7|TRBV15
CATSRDLGGAYEQYF
TGTGCCACCAGCAGAGATCTAGGGGGCGCGTACGAGCAGTACTTC